The clone carrying this TCR beta chain was recorded once. Antigen: not known. The germline CDR1 and CDR2 sequences are GTSNPN and SVGIG (reference sequence). This CDR3 is 14 amino acids long. V shed 2 bases and J 3 bases; nucleotides not matched to a gene: 6. Here immunoSEQ multiplex PCR was the method, and the copy in TCRdb shows in-frame clones only, minus some. The table records tens of thousands of clones, 80% to 90% of them present only once. The sample is drawn from a study of PD-1 blockade in classical Hodgkin lymphoma. Across the whole study: The study gave patients nivolumab 3 mg/kg intravenously every 2 weeks.

In every patient, relapse followed autologous stem cell transplantation, while exposure to brentuximab vedotin differed. General study results and limits: Patients who initiated nivolumab within 1 year of ASCT were excluded.

Sequencing was performed on peripheral blood mononuclear cells (PBMCs), taken at baseline. The chain joins TRBV30 to TRBJ2-7; 8 bases line up with TRBD2. The clonotype originates from a human donor with classical Hodgkin lymphoma. The CDR3 is CAWSPGGLIYEQYF. The CDR3 nucleotides read TGTGCCTGGAGTCCGGGGGGGCTGATCTACGAGCAGTACTTC. Based on the CDR3 plus reference TRBV30 and TRBJ2-7, the full variable domain is SQTIHQWPATLVQPVGSPLSLECTVEGTSNPNLYWYRQAAGRGLQLLFYSVGIGQISSEVPQNLSASRPQDRQFILSSKKLLLSDSGFYLCAWSPGGLIYEQYFGPGTRLTVT.